These 28 T cell receptor beta chains share one sample of origin, sequenced in a study of blood T cell repertoires in COVID-19. Assay: immunoSEQ multiplex PCR; the TCRdb copy retains only in-frame clones and omits some. The sample carries approximately 94,000 clones, roughly 88% recorded once. Sequencing was performed on peripheral blood. The receptor set was obtained from a man aged 60 to 75 with acute or convalescent COVID-19.

The chain combines TRBV9 with TRBJ1-6; possibly TRBD1 for D (5 bases). The V end lost 3 bases, the J end lost 9 bases, and 19 bases lay between the germline ends. CDR3 length: 16 amino acids. Germline V gene lookup returns CDR1 SGDLS and CDR2 YYNGEE. The CDR3 region has the DNA TGTGCCAGCAGCGCGGGAGGAGGGGAGAAAGGTTCACCCCTCCACTTT. Translated, it gives CASSAGGGEKGSPLHF.

The V and J genes are TRBV4-1 and TRBJ2-1; 9 bases match TRBD2. With 2 bases clipped from V and 8 bases from J, the junction kept 16 bases outside the gene matches. The germline V gene encodes CDR1 MGHRA and CDR2 YSYEKL. This CDR3 has 18 amino acids. Here the CDR3 DNA reads TGCGCCAGCAGCCAACCGGGTTTGCGGGGGGGCCCGGTTGATGAGCAGTTCTTC. This gives the protein CASSQPGLRGGPVDEQFF.

This clone was detected a few times. The chain joins TRBV24-1 to TRBJ1-2; a weak D match, TRBD1 (6 bases). V lost 5 bases and J 12 bases, leaving 18 bases between the germline ends. The germline gives CDR1 KGHDR, CDR2 SFDVKD. The CDR3 has 13 residues. CDR3: CATSGAGALVHTF. Here the CDR3 DNA reads TGTGCCACCAGTGGAGCAGGGGCACTTGTTCACACCTTC.

The chain combines TRBV9 with TRBJ2-3, with a possible D match to TRBD1 (5 bases). Germline V gene sequence: CDR1 SGDLS, CDR2 YYNGEE. The CDR3 is made up of 14 amino acids. Trimming pared 0 bases from V and 4 bases from J, leaving 9 bases between. CDR3 nucleotide sequence: TGTGCCAGCAGCGTAGAGAAGGGGTCAGATACGCAGTATTTT. This codes for CASSVEKGSDTQYF.

This clone has a single count. The genes are TRBV19 and TRBJ1-5, with D perhaps matching TRBD1 (6 bases). Germline assignment: CDR1 LNHDA and CDR2 SQIVND (reference sequence). V was cut by 6 bases and J by 7 bases, with 16 bases left in between. The CDR3 has 14 amino acids. CDR3 bases: TGTGCCAGTAGCAGGGGAAGGGAAGGCCAGCCCCAGCATTTT. It translates to CASSRGREGQPQHF.

V is TRBV27 and J is TRBJ2-5; TRBD2 might be the D (6 bases). This CDR3 contains 12 residues. In germline, CDR1 is MNHEY, CDR2 SMNVEV (reference sequence). V lost 8 bases and J lost 6, with 13 bases in between. The DNA for the CDR3 is TGTGCCAGCTCTGCCCGGGGGAAGACCCAGTACTTC. It codes for CASSARGKTQYF.

The chain joins TRBV5-6 to TRBJ2-2, with D tentatively TRBD2 (5 bases). Between the trimmed V and J ends, which lost 4 bases and 8 bases, there was a span of 12 bases. Germline V gives CDR1 SGHDT, CDR2 YYEEEE. The CDR3 runs 13 residues. As DNA, the CDR3 is TGTGCCAGCAGCGTCCGGGATGAGGGGGAGCTGTTTTTT. Translated, it gives CASSVRDEGELFF.

V and J are TRBV6-5 and TRBJ2-1; 9 bases fit TRBD2. Germline loops: CDR1 MNHEY, CDR2 SVGAGI. The trim removed 0 bases at V and 7 bases at J, leaving 7 bases unmatched. The CDR3 loop spans 16 amino acids. The CDR3 nucleotides are TGTGCCAGCAGTTACTCAGAGACTAGCGGCAGAAATGAGCAGTTCTTC. As protein: CASSYSETSGRNEQFF.

A single count supports this clone. The chain carries TRBV4-2 and TRBJ2-5, with 7 bases aligning to TRBD2. This CDR3 spans 16 amino acids. V lost 0 bases to trimming and J lost 6 bases; unmatched junction nucleotides: 10. Per germline, CDR1 LGHNA and CDR2 YNFKEQ. The CDR3 is CASSQDRAGSVKTQYF. CDR3 in DNA: TGTGCCAGCAGCCAAGATCGAGCGGGGAGCGTGAAGACCCAGTACTTC.

The gene calls are TRBV28 and TRBJ2-7; tentatively, D is TRBD2 (5 bases). The CDR3 extends over 14 amino acids. CDR1 and CDR2 (germline): MDHEN, SYDVKM. V was trimmed by 6 bases and J by 3 bases, leaving 15 bases between them. This CDR3 is CASSGVMGDYEQYV. The CDR3 nucleotides read TGTGCCAGCAGCGGGGTAATGGGAGACTACGAGCAGTACGTC.

CDR3 coding DNA: TGTGCCAGCAGTGTCCCCGGGACAGTTCAAGAGACCCAGTACTTC. Residues: CASSVPGTVQETQYF. The chain uses TRBV28 and TRBJ2-5; 7 bases line up with TRBD1. V shed 5 bases, J shed 2 bases, and the junction held 8 bases outside the gene matches. The CDR3 totals 15 residues. Germline values: CDR1 MDHEN, CDR2 SYDVKM.

The gene calls are TRBV4-2 and TRBJ1-1, with D possibly being TRBD1 (6 bases). The germline V gene has CDR1 LGHNA and CDR2 YNFKEQ. The CDR3 runs to 17 residues. V was cut by 1 base and J by 1 base, with 16 bases left in between. The CDR3 DNA reads as TGTGCCAGCAGCCAAGTTATGACAGGAGAAAGGAACACTGAAGCTTTCTTT. Its translation: CASSQVMTGERNTEAFF.

The gene calls are TRBV19 and TRBJ1-6; 7 bases fit TRBD1. CDR1 and CDR2 from the germline V gene are LNHDA and SQIVND (reference sequence). This CDR3 spans 15 amino acids. J was trimmed by 7 bases and V by 4 bases; bases with no gene match: 7. CDR3 protein: CASSTITGANSPLHF. CDR3 in DNA: TGTGCCAGTAGTACGATCACAGGGGCGAATTCACCCCTCCACTTT. The full variable domain, with the rest looked up from reference TRBV19 and TRBJ1-6, is DGGITQSPKYLFRKEGQNVTLSCEQNLNHDAMYWYRQDPGQGLRLIYYSQIVNDFQKGDIAEGYSVSREKKESFPLTVTSAQKNPTAFYLCASSTITGANSPLHFGNGTRLTVT.

The J gene is TRBJ1-5, the V gene TRBV28; D is unresolved. The ends were cut back, 8 bases at V and 5 bases at J, with 10 bases in the middle. The CDR3 totals 12 residues. Germline-derived CDR1 and CDR2 are MDHEN and SYDVKM. CDR3 DNA: TGTGCCAGCCTCGACCGGGATCAGCCCCAGCATTTT. It is translated as CASLDRDQPQHF.

The rearrangement joins TRBV30 to TRBJ1-5; D is perhaps TRBD1 (5 bases). The CDR3 sequence is 14 residues long. The germline V gene encodes CDR1 GTSNPN and CDR2 SVGIG (reference sequence). The ends were cut back, 0 bases at V and 4 bases at J, with 10 bases in the middle. CDR3 loop: CAWSVGGGNQPQHF. The CDR3 DNA follows: TGTGCCTGGAGTGTTGGCGGGGGTAATCAGCCCCAGCATTTT. The full variable domain, rest sourced from reference TRBV30 and TRBJ1-5, is SQTIHQWPATLVQPVGSPLSLECTVEGTSNPNLYWYRQAAGRGLQLLFYSVGIGQISSEVPQNLSASRPQDRQFILSSKKLLLSDSGFYLCAWSVGGGNQPQHFGDGTRLSIL.

The chain recombines TRBV30 with TRBJ1-2; D not resolved. Germline V gene lookup returns CDR1 GTSNPN and CDR2 SVGIG (reference sequence). The V and J ends lost 2 bases and 4 bases respectively, with 14 bases between them. This CDR3 is built from 14 residues. CDR3 in DNA: TGTGCCTGGAGTACCCCCGGGTCCTTCTATGGCTACACCTTC. Encoded protein: CAWSTPGSFYGYTF.

This clone was seen only a few times. The genes are TRBV5-6 and TRBJ1-1, with unresolved D. The CDR3 is made up of 13 amino acids. V gave up 2 bases and J gave up 1 base, with 6 bases separating them. Germline V lookup: CDR1 SGHDT, CDR2 YYEEEE. CDR3: CASSLRQNTEAFF. The CDR3 bases are TGTGCCAGCAGCTTACGACAGAACACTGAAGCTTTCTTT.

The chain couples TRBV3-1 (or the pseudogene TRBV3-2) to TRBJ2-1; D possibly corresponds to TRBD2 (6 bases). CDR1 is LGHDT and CDR2 is YNNKEL in the germline V gene (reference sequence). V shed 6 bases and J shed 5 bases, with 8 bases lying between them. This CDR3 is 12 amino acids long. The CDR3, as DNA: TGTGCCAGCAGTAGGAGGGACAATGAGCAGTTCTTC. It is translated as CASSRRDNEQFF.

This chain uses TRBV19 with TRBJ1-5; 7 positions agree with TRBD1. The V and J ends lost 2 bases and 0 bases, in that order; junction bases with no gene match: 4. Germline assignment: CDR1 LNHDA and CDR2 SQIVND (reference sequence). The length of the CDR3 is 16 residues. The CDR3 region is CASSILGQNSNQPQHF. Written as DNA, the CDR3 is TGTGCCAGTAGTATACTGGGACAGAATAGCAATCAGCCCCAGCATTTT.

The V gene is TRBV18, the J gene TRBJ2-2, with D tentatively TRBD1 (6 bases). Deletions cut 2 bases from V and 6 bases from J, with 13 bases between. CDR1 and CDR2 (germline): KGHSH, LQKENI. The CDR3 runs to 15 residues. This CDR3 is CASSPGQKSPGELFF. The CDR3 DNA reads TGTGCCAGCTCACCAGGACAGAAGTCCCCCGGGGAGCTGTTTTTT.

In its sample, this clone was seen a few times. The V gene is TRBV27, the J gene TRBJ2-7; a weak D match, TRBD2 (6 bases). V was cut by 3 bases and J by 0 bases, with 9 bases left in between. The CDR3 covers 14 residues. CDR1 is MNHEY, CDR2 SMNVEV, per germline (reference sequence). The CDR3 region is CASSFRRGSYEQYF. In nucleotides, the CDR3 is TGTGCCAGCAGTTTTAGGAGGGGCTCCTACGAGCAGTACTTC.

This clone came up a few times. V and J are TRBV6-5 and TRBJ2-1, with D tentatively TRBD1 (5 bases). CDR1 is MNHEY and CDR2 is SVGAGI in the germline V gene. The CDR3 loop spans 14 amino acids. Trimming pared 2 bases from V and 6 bases from J, leaving 11 bases between. The CDR3, as DNA: TGTGCCAGCAGTTACAGCGACAGCCCCAATGAGCAGTTCTTC. Amino acids: CASSYSDSPNEQFF.

This clone occurred once. The chain couples TRBV3-1 (or the pseudogene TRBV3-2) to TRBJ2-2; TRBD1 is a possible D gene (6 bases). The germline CDR1 and CDR2 sequences are LGHDT and YNNKEL (reference sequence). V lost 3 bases, J lost 1 base, and 12 bases lay in between. CDR3 length: 16 residues. CDR3 nucleotides: TGTGCCAGCAGCCACTGGGGGCAGGGGAACACCGGGGAGCTGTTTTTT. Its protein product is CASSHWGQGNTGELFF.

The CDR3 nucleotides read TGTGCCAGCAGCCTTTCGCACTTCACAGATACGCAGTATTTT. Its translation is CASSLSHFTDTQYF. This chain links TRBV9 with TRBJ2-3; no definite D call. The germline V gene has CDR1 SGDLS and CDR2 YYNGEE. Trimming removed 4 bases from V and 2 bases from J, with 11 bases in between. There are 14 residues in the CDR3.

V usage is TRBV19 and J usage is TRBJ2-4, with D possibly being TRBD2 (6 bases). V dropped 8 bases and J dropped 5 bases, with 7 bases sitting between them. This CDR3 region has 11 residues. Germline V gene data show CDR1 as LNHDA and CDR2 as SQIVND (reference sequence). CDR3: CASGGENIQYF. The CDR3 DNA sequence: TGTGCCAGTGGCGGGGAAAACATTCAGTACTTC.

The rearrangement joins TRBV28 to TRBJ1-5, with 7 positions matching TRBD1. This CDR3 comprises 14 residues. The germline V gene encodes CDR1 MDHEN and CDR2 SYDVKM. The trim removed 5 bases at V and 7 bases at J, leaving 8 bases unmatched. CDR3 coding DNA: TGTGCCAGCAGTGACTTAAGCAGGGGGCAGCCCCAGCATTTT. It codes for CASSDLSRGQPQHF.

V usage is TRBV7-2 and J usage is TRBJ1-1; D unresolved. The CDR3 runs to 13 residues. Germline loops: CDR1 SGHTA, CDR2 FQGNSA. The germline V and J ends were trimmed by 7 bases and 7 bases, with 16 bases remaining between them. The CDR3 DNA reads TGTGCCAGCACCCGAAAGGGAGGGCTTGAAGCTTTCTTT. Translated: CASTRKGGLEAFF. Complete variable domain (other parts from reference TRBV7-2 and TRBJ1-1): GAGVSQSPSNKVTEKGKDVELRCDPISGHTALYWYRQSLGQGLEFLIYFQGNSAPDKSGLPSDRFSAERTGGSVSTLTIQRTQQEDSAVYLCASTRKGGLEAFFGQGTRLTVV.

A remark on this clone: Germline and junction disagree at one end, which may indicate a read error. This sequence joins TRBV5-4 and TRBJ2-1; 8 bases map to TRBD2. Germline V gives CDR1 SGHNT, CDR2 YYREEE (reference sequence). This CDR3 comprises 11 residues. The CDR3 bases are TGTGCCAGCAGCTATGGGACTAGTCTCATCTTC. This encodes CASSYGTSLIF.